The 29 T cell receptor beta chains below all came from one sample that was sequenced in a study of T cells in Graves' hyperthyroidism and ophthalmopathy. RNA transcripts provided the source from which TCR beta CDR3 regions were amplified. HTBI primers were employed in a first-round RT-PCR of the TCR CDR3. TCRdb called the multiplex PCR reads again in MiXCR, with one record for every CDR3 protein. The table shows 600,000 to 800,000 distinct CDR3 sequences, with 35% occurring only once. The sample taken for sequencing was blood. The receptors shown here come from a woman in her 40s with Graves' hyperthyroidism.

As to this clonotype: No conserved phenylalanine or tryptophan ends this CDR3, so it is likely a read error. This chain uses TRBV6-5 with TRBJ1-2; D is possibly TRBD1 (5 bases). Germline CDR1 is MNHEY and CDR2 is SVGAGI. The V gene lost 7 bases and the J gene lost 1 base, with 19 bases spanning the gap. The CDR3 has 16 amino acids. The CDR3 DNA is TGTGCCAGCACCCGGGACGGGAGCCAGATTAACTATGGCTACACCTCC. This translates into CASTRDGSQINYGYTS.

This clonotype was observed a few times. The CDR3 coding sequence is TGTGCCAGCAGCTTAGGACTAGCGGGGGGCCTTGGGACCCAGTACTTC. It specifies CASSLGLAGGLGTQYF. The gene calls are TRBV7-2 and TRBJ2-5; 13 bases match TRBD2. The ends lost 1 base at V and 7 bases at J; junction bases unmatched: 6. This CDR3 is 16 amino acids long. Germline V gives CDR1 SGHTA, CDR2 FQGNSA. The whole variable domain, remainder taken from reference TRBV7-2 and TRBJ2-5, is GAGVSQSPSNKVTEKGKDVELRCDPISGHTALYWYRQSLGQGLEFLIYFQGNSAPDKSGLPSDRFSAERTGGSVSTLTIQRTQQEDSAVYLCASSLGLAGGLGTQYFGPGTRLLVL.

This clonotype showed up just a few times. CDR3 in amino acids: CASSPGTAYTQYF. As DNA, the CDR3 is TGTGCCAGCAGCCCCGGGACGGCTTATACGCAGTATTTT. This chain connects TRBV11-3 to TRBJ2-3; the D gene could be TRBD1 or TRBD2 (5 bases each). Germline CDR1 SGHNT, CDR2 YENEEA. V lost 5 bases to trimming and J lost 7 bases, with 13 bases between them. The CDR3 contains 13 residues.

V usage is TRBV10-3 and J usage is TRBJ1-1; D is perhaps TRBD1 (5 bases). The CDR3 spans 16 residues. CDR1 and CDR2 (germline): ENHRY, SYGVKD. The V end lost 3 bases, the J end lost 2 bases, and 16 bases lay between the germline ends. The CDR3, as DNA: TGTGCCATCAGTGACTATGGCTACAGGCGAAACACTGAAGCTTTCTTT. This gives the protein CAISDYGYRRNTEAFF.

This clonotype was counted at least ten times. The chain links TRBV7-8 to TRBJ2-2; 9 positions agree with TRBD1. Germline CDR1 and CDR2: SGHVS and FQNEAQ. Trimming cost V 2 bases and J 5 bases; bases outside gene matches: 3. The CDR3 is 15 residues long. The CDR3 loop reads CASSLTGGMTGELFF. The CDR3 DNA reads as TGTGCCAGCAGCTTAACAGGGGGCATGACCGGGGAGCTGTTTTTT.

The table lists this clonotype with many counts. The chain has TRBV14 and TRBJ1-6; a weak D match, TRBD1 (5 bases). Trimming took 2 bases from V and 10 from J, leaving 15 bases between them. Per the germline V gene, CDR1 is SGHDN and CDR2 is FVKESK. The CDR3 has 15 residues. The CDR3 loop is CASSQHFPGLSPLHF. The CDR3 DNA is TGTGCCAGCAGCCAACACTTCCCGGGGCTATCACCCCTCCACTTT.

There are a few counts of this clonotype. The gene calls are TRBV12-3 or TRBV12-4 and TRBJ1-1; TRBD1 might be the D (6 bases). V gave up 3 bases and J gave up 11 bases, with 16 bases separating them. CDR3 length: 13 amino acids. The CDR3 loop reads CASSLIAGGQAFF. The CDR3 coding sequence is TGTGCCAGCAGTTTGATCGCCGGAGGACAGGCTTTCTTT.

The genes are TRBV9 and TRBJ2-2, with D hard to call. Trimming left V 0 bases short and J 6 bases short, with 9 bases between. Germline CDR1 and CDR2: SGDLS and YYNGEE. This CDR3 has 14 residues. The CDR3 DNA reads TGTGCCAGCAGCGTAGATCTGTTCCCCGGGGAGCTGTTTTTT. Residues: CASSVDLFPGELFF.

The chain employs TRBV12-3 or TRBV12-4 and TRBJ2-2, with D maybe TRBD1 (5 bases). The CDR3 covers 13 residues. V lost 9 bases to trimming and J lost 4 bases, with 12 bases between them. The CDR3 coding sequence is TGTGCCAGGAGGCAGGGTATCACCGGGGAGCTGTTTTTT. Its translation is CARRQGITGELFF.

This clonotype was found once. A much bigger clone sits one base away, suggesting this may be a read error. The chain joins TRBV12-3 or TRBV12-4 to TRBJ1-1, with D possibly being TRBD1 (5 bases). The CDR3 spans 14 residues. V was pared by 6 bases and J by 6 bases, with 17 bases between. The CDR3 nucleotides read TGTGCCAGCAGCGCATTAGACGGGGACCCTGAAGCTTTCTTT. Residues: CASSALDGDPEAFF.

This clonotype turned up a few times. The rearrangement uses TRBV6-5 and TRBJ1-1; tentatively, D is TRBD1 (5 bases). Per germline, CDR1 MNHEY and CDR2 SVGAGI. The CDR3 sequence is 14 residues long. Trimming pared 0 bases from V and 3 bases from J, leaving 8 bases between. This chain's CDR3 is CASSYSTEYTEAFF. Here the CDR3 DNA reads TGTGCCAGCAGTTACTCGACAGAGTACACTGAAGCTTTCTTT.

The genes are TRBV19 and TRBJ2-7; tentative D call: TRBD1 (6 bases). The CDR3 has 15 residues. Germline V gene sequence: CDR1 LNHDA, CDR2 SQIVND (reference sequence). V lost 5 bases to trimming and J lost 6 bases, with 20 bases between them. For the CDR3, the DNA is TGTGCCAGTAGTCGAACAGGGTACAGGGTTTCCGAGCAGTACTTC. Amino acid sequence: CASSRTGYRVSEQYF.

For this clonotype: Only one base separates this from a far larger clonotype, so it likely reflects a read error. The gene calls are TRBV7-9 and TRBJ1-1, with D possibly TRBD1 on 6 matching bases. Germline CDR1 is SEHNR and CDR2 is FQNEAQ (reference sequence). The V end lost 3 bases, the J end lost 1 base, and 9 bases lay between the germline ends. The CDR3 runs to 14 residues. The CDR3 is CASSFEGGNTEAFF. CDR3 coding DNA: TGTGCCAGCAGCTTTGAGGGGGGGAACACTGAAGCTTTCTTT.

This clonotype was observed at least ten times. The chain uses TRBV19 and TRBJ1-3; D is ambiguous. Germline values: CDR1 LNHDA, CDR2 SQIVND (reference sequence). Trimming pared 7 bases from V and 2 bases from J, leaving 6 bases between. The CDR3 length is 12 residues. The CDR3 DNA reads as TGTGCCAGTATATCAACTGGAAACACCATATATTTT. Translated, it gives CASISTGNTIYF. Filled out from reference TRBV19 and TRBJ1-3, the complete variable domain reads DGGITQSPKYLFRKEGQNVTLSCEQNLNHDAMYWYRQDPGQGLRLIYYSQIVNDFQKGDIAEGYSVSREKKESFPLTVTSAQKNPTAFYLCASISTGNTIYFGEGSWLTVV.

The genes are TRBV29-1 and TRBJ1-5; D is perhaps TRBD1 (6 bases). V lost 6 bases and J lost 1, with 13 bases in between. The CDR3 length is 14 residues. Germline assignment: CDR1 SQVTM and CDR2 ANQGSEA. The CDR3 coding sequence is TGCAGCGTGACCGGGGGGCCAAGCAATCAGCCCCAGCATTTT. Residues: CSVTGGPSNQPQHF.

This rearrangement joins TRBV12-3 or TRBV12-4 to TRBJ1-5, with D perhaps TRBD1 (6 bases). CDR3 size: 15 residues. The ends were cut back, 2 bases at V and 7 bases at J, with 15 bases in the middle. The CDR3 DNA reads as TGTGCCAGCAGTTTATCCGCGGGGGCCCAACAGCCCCAGCATTTT. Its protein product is CASSLSAGAQQPQHF.

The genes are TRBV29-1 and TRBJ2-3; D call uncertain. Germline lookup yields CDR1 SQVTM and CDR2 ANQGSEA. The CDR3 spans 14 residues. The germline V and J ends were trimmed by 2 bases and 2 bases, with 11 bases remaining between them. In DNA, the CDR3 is TGCAGCGTTGAAACCCGCCAGATCACAGATACGCAGTATTTT. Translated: CSVETRQITDTQYF.

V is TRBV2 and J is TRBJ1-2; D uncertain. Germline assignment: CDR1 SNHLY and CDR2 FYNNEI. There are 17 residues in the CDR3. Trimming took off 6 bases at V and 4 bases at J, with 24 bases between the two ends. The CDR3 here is CASSTSREPFPFYGYTF. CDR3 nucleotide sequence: TGTGCCAGCAGCACCTCCCGGGAGCCCTTTCCTTTCTATGGCTACACCTTC.

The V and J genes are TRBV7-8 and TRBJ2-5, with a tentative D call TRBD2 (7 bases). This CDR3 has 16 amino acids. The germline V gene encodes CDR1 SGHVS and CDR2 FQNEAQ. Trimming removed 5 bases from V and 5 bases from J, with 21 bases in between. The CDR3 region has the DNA TGTGCCAGCAGCCAAAGGGGGGGGAACCTCCGGGAGACCCAGTACTTC. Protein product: CASSQRGGNLRETQYF.

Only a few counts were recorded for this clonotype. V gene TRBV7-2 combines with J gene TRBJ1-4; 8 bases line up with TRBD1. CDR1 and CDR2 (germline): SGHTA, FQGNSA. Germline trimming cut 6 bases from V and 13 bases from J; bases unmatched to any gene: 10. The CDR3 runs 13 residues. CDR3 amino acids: CASSVSPGTGLFF. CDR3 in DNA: TGTGCCAGCAGTGTATCCCCCGGGACAGGACTGTTTTTT.

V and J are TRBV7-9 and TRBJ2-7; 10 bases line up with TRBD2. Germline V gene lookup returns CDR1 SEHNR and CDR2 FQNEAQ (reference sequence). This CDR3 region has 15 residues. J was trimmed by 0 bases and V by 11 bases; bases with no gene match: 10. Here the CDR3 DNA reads TGTGCCTGGGAGGCATCTAGCGGGAGCTCCTACGAGCAGTACTTC. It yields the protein CAWEASSGSSYEQYF.

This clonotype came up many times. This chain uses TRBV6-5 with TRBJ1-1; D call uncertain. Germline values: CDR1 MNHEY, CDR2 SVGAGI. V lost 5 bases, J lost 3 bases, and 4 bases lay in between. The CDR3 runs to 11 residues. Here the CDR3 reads CASSVYTEAFF. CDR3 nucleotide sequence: TGTGCCAGCAGTGTCTACACTGAAGCTTTCTTT.

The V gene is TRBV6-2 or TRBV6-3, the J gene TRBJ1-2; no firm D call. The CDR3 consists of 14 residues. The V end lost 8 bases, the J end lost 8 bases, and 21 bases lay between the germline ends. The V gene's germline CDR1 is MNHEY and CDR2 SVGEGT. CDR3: CASLRTALYPGYTF. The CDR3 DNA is TGTGCCAGCCTCCGGACGGCCCTCTATCCCGGCTACACCTTC.

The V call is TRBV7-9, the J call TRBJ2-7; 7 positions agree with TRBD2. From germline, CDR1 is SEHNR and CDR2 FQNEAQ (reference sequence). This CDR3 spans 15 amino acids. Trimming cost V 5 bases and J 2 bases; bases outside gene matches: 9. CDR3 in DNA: TGTGCCAGCAGCCCCTGGCTTCGGGGGGCCTACGAGCAGTACTTC. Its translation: CASSPWLRGAYEQYF.

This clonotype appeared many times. The CDR3 region has the DNA TGCGCCAGCAGCTTGAATACTGTGAACACTGAAGCTTTCTTT. Translated: CASSLNTVNTEAFF. The rearrangement joins TRBV5-1 to TRBJ1-1; D is unclear. The CDR3 consists of 14 residues. The V gene lost 1 base and the J gene lost 0 bases, with 7 bases spanning the gap. Germline assignment: CDR1 SGHRS and CDR2 YFSETQ.

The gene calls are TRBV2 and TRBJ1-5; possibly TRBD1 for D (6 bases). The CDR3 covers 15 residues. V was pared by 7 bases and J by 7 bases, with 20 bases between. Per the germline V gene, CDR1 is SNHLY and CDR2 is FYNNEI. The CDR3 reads CASNLQGGEGQPQHF. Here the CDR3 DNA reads TGTGCCAGCAATTTACAGGGTGGGGAAGGACAGCCCCAGCATTTT.

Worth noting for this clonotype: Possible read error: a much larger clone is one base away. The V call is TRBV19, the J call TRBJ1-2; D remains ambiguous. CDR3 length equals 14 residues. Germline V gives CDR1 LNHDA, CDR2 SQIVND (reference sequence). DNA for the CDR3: TGTGTCAGTAGTATAGTGGGAGTCACCTATGGCTACACCTTC. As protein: CVSSIVGVTYGYTF.

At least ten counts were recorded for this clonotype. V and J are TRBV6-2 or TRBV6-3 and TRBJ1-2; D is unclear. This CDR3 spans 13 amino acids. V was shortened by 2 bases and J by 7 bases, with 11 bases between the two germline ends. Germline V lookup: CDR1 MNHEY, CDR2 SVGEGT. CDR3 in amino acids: CASSYASRPGYTF. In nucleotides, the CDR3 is TGTGCCAGCAGTTACGCCTCCCGGCCTGGCTACACCTTC.

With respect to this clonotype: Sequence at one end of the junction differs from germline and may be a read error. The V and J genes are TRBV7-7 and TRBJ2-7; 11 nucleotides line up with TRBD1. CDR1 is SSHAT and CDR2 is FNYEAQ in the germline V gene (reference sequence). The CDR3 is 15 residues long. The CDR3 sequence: CASSLGQGATYEQYF. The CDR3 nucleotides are TGTGCTAGCAGCTTAGGACAGGGGGCAACTTACGAGCAGTACTTC.